The sequence of this T cell receptor beta chain was determined in a study of cytomegalovirus exposure and HLA in healthy donors. Assay used: immunoSEQ multiplex PCR; TCRdb lists only in-frame clones, some missing. The sample carries about 76,000 clones, about 93% recorded once. This CDR3 comprises 14 residues. Germline V gene sequence: CDR1 GTSNPN, CDR2 SVGIG (reference sequence). V lost 4 bases to trimming and J lost 6 bases; unmatched junction nucleotides: 9. The sequenced material came from PBMCs. The chain is built from TRBV30 and TRBJ1-1; 9 bases align to TRBD1. The receptor was derived from a man in his late teens or twenties in good health and CMV-seropositive. The CDR3 loop is CAWTLTGGYAEAFF. CDR3 DNA: TGTGCCTGGACCCTGACAGGGGGTTACGCTGAAGCTTTCTTT.